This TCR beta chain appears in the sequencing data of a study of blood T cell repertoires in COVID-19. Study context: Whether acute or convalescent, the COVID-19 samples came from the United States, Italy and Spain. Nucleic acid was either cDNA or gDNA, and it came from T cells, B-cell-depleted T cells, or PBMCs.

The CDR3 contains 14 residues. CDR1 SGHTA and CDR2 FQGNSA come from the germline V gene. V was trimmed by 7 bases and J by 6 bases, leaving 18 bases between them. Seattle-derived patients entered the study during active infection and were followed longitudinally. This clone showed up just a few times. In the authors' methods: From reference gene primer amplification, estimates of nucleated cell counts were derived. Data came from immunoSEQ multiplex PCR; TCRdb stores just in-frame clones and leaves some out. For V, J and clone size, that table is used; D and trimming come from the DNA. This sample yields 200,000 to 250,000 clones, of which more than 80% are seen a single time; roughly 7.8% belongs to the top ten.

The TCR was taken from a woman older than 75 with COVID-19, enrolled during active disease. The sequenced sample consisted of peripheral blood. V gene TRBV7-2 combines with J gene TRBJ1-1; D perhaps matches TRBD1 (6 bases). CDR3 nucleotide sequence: TGTGCCAGCACCCTACGCGCCCAGGGGTCTGAAGCTTTCTTT. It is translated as CASTLRAQGSEAFF.